The T cell receptor (beta chain) described here comes from a study of OX40 agonist ivuxolimab in advanced cancers. Overall study: Ivuxolimab was administered intravenously to patients at 0.01 to 10 mg/kg every 2 weeks. Eligibility admitted prior anti-PD-1, anti-PD-L1 or anti-CTLA-4 therapy; about 39% had some.

Broader study findings: Among the lowest peripheral clonal expansion occurred in 0.1-3.0 mg/kg partial responders.

Germline V CDR1 and CDR2: SNHLY, FYNNEI. Germline trimming cut 6 bases from V and 8 bases from J; bases unmatched to any gene: 6. The CDR3 is made up of 13 amino acids. Concerning this clone itself: Its antigen is unidentified.

Profiled with immunoSEQ multiplex PCR; TCRdb holds only in-frame clones, not every one. The table has about 90,000 clones, more than 75% seen once. The sequences come from CD4+ or CD8+ T cells sorted from blood, collected in a trial of the OX40 agonist ivuxolimab. V and J are TRBV2 and TRBJ2-2; 7 nucleotides line up with TRBD1. The clonotype was recovered from an adult with an advanced solid tumor such as melanoma, head and neck, liver or kidney cancer. CDR3 protein: CASRKQGLGELFF. The DNA for the CDR3 is TGTGCCAGCAGGAAACAGGGGCTAGGGGAGCTGTTTTTT. The variable domain in full, completed from reference TRBV2 and TRBJ2-2, reads EPEVTQTPSHQVTQMGQEVILRCVPISNHLYFYWYRQILGQKVEFLVSFYNNEISEKSEIFDDQFSVERPDGSNFTLKIRSTKLEDSAMYFCASRKQGLGELFFGEGSRLTVL.